This is a list of T cell receptor beta chains from one sample in a study of blood T cells in healthy people across ages. TCRdb passed the 5' RACE reads through MiXCR, listing each CDR3 protein once. This repertoire shows 600,000 or so distinct CDR3 sequences, less than 60% found once; its top ten account for about 22%. Sequencing was done on a sample of blood. These receptors all stem from a man older than 75 in good health. CDR3s leave out the opening cysteine and the closing phenylalanine or tryptophan. Each record gives: J gene, clone size, V gene, CDR3 protein. Only part of the rows carry a size: once, few, many, or a class if the clone is expanded.

>TRBJ2-5|.|TRBV14
ASSQVRLVETQY
>TRBJ1-5|.|TRBV5-1
ASSFQGVPNQPQH
>TRBJ1-1|once|TRBV28
ASSEVEKLNTEAF
>.|few|TRBV2
ASLPGAYEQY
>TRBJ1-2|few|TRBV10-3
AISSGSDYGYT
>TRBJ1-1|.|TRBV7-9
ASSTTPGQGTAEAF
>TRBJ2-5|few|TRBV4-3
ASSSQEDQETQY
>TRBJ2-3|.|TRBV4-1
ASSQQGGSTDTQY
>TRBJ2-3|.|TRBV28
ASSPSGLAGGPDTQY
>TRBJ2-5|.|TRBV20-1
STRRTSRETQY
>TRBJ2-3|.|TRBV4-1
ASSHLSTETQY
>TRBJ1-6|few|TRBV9
ASSPGGPLYNSPLH
>TRBJ2-3|few|TRBV7-2
ASSSPHTDTQY
>TRBJ2-3|.|TRBV29-1
SVEEFGLAQY
>TRBJ2-1|.|TRBV25-1
ASSDTGQGHYNEQF
>TRBJ1-1|.|TRBV20-1
SAREKAAVNTEAF
>TRBJ2-3|few|TRBV12-3/TRBV12-4
ASSLENRGLDTQY
>TRBJ1-2|.|TRBV10-3
AISDRGMPSSGYT
>TRBJ2-6|few|TRBV6-2/TRBV6-3
ASGTGVHSGANVLT
>TRBJ2-3|few|TRBV6-5
ASSYSNAPPADTQY
>TRBJ2-5|.|TRBV25-1
ASSEWGGKETQY
>TRBJ1-5|once|TRBV2
ASRSWDNQPQH
>TRBJ2-5|few|TRBV7-2
ASRTPRETQY
>TRBJ2-7|.|TRBV4-2
ASSQAERPLYEQY
>TRBJ1-4|.|TRBV6-2/TRBV6-3
TSRSYEKLF
>TRBJ1-2|.|TRBV27
ASSRGQGLDGYT
>TRBJ2-3|.|TRBV10-2
ATYRDSSTDTQY
>TRBJ2-7|.|TRBV10-3
AISDRPTGSGYEQY
>TRBJ1-2|.|TRBV3-1
ASSPGTGDGYT
>TRBJ2-1|.|TRBV6-2/TRBV6-3
ASGRYGGQGGNEQF
>.|.|TRBV6-2/TRBV6-3
ASSPDPIYEQY
>TRBJ2-1|.|TRBV7-2
ASSGGATRNEQF
>TRBJ1-1|many|TRBV6-5
ASSRDRSNTEAF
>TRBJ2-1|few|TRBV20-1
SARRLAGRYNEQF
>TRBJ2-1|.|TRBV18
ASSPGQIYNEQF
>TRBJ2-5|.|TRBV11-2
ASSFRGGSGGEQETQY
>TRBJ2-5|.|TRBV15
ATSRDLGEETQY
>TRBJ1-3|.|TRBV29-1
SVTYSGNTIY
>TRBJ2-1|many|TRBV6-5
ASRGRGSDNEQF
>TRBJ2-7|.|TRBV7-9
ASSAKPGEQY
>TRBJ2-3|many|TRBV6-6
ASTSWGTDTQY